This T cell receptor beta chain was recorded in a study of T cells in Graves' hyperthyroidism and ophthalmopathy. The CDR3 is 13 residues long. Germline lookup yields CDR1 SGHDT and CDR2 YYEEEE. With 4 bases removed from V and 4 bases from J, the gap between germline ends came to 10 bases. Amplified TCR beta CDR3 regions derived from RNA transcripts. Initially, a first-round RT-PCR of the TCR CDR3 employed the HTBI primer set. TCRdb processed the multiplex PCR reads anew with MiXCR; each CDR3 protein has one entry. The data show about 300,000 distinct CDR3 sequences, around 19% seen once. This clonotype was seen more than once but under ten times. Duration under 3 months, a NOSPECS grade of at least 4, and a Clinical Activity Score of at least 3 characterized the ophthalmopathy patients.

The receptor was isolated from a man between 50 and 59 years old with Graves' ophthalmopathy. What was sequenced was blood. The chain combines TRBV5-6 with TRBJ2-3; D is undetermined. The CDR3 spells CASSVRDSDTQYF. In DNA form, the CDR3 reads TGTGCCAGCAGCGTCAGAGACTCAGATACGCAGTATTTT.